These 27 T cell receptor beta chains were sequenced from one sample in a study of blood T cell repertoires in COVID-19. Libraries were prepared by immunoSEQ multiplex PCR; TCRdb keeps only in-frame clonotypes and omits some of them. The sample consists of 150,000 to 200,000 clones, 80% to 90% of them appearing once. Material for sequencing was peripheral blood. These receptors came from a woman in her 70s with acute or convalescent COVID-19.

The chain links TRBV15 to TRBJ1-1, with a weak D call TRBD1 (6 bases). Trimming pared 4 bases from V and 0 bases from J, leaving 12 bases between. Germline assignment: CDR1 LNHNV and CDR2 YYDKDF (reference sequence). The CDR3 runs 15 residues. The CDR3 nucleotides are TGTGCCACCAGCACACAGGACAGTTTGAACACTGAAGCTTTCTTT. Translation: CATSTQDSLNTEAFF.

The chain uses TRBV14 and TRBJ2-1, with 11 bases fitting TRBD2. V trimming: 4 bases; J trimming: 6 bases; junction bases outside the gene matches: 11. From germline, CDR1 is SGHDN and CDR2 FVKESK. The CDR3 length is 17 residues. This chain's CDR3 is CASSPFKGSGGGNEQFF. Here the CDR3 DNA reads TGTGCCAGCAGCCCCTTCAAAGGTAGCGGGGGGGGCAATGAGCAGTTCTTC.

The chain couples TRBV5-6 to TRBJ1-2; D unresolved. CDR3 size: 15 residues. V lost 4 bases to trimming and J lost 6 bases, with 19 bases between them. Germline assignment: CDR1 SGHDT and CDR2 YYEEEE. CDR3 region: CASSRSPIEAHGYTF. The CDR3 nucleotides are TGTGCCAGCAGCCGATCACCCATAGAGGCGCATGGCTACACCTTC.

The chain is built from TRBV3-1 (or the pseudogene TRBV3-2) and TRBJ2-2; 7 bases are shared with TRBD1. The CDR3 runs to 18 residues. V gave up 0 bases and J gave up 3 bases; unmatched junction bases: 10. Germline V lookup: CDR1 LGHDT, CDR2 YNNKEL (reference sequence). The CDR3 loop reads CASSQDYAWDSYTGELFF. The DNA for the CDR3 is TGTGCCAGCAGCCAAGATTACGCATGGGACAGTTACACCGGGGAGCTGTTTTTT.

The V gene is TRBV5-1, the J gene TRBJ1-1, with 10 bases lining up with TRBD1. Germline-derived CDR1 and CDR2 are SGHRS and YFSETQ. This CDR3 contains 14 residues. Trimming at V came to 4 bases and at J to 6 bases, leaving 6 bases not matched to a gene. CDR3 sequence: CASSPATGGSEAFF. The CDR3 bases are TGCGCCAGCAGCCCCGCGACAGGGGGCTCTGAAGCTTTCTTT.

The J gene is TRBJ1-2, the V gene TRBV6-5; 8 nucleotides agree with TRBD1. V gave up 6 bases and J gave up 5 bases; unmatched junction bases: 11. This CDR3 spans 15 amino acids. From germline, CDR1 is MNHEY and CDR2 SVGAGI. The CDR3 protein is CASSRDRGPGYGYTF. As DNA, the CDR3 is TGTGCCAGCAGCAGAGACAGGGGCCCAGGGTATGGCTACACCTTC.

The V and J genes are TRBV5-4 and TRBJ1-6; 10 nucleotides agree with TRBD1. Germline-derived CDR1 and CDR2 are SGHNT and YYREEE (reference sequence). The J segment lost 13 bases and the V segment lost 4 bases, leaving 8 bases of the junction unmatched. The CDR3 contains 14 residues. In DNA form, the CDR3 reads TGTGCCAGCAGCGATGACAGGGGGCGCGTCCCCCTCCACTTT. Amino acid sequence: CASSDDRGRVPLHF.

The CDR3 protein is CASRLAGGEQYF. In DNA form, the CDR3 reads TGTGCCAGCAGACTAGCGGGTGGGGAGCAGTACTTC. The chain couples TRBV12-3 or TRBV12-4 to TRBJ2-7; 9 nucleotides agree with TRBD2. CDR3 length equals 12 residues. V lost 6 bases and J lost 7; bases outside the gene matches: 4.

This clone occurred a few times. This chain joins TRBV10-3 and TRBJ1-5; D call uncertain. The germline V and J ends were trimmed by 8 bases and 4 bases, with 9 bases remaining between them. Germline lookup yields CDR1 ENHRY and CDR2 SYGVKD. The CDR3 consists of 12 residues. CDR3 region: CAIAAANQPQHF. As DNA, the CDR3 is TGTGCCATCGCGGCAGCTAATCAGCCCCAGCATTTT.

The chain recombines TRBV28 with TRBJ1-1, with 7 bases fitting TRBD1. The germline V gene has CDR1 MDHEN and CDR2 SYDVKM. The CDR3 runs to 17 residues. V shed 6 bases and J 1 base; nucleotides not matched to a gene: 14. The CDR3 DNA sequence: TGTGCCAGCAGCCTCCCCCAAACACAGGGGTCGAACACTGAAGCTTTCTTT. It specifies CASSLPQTQGSNTEAFF.

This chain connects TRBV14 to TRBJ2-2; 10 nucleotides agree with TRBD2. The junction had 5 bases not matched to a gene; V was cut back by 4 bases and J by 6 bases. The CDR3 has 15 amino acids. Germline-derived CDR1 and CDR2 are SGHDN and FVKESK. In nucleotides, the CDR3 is TGTGCCAGCAGCCGAGCGGGGGGGCCGCCCGGGGAGCTGTTTTTT. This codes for CASSRAGGPPGELFF.

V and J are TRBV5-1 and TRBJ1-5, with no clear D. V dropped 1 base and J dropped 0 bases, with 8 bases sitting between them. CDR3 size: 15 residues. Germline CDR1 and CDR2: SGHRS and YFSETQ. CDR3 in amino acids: CASSLLGGSNQPQHF. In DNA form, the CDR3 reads TGCGCCAGCAGCTTGCTCGGAGGTAGCAATCAGCCCCAGCATTTT.

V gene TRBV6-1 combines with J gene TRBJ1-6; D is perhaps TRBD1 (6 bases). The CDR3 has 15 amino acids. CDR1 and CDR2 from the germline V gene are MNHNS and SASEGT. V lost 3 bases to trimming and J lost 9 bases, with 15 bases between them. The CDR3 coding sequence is TGTGCCAGCAGTGACCAACAGGGAATTGGTTCACCCCTCCACTTT. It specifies CASSDQQGIGSPLHF.

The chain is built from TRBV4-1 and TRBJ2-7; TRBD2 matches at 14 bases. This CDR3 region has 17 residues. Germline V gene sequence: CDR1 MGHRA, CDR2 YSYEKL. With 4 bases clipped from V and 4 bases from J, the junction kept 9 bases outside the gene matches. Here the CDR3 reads CASSPFIGTSGSYEQYF. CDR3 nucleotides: TGCGCCAGCAGCCCATTCATCGGGACTAGCGGGAGTTACGAGCAGTACTTC.

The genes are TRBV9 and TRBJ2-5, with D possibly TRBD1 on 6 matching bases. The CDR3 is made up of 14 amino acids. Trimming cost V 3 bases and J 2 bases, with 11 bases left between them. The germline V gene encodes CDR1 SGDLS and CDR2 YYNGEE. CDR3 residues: CASSASGTQETQYF. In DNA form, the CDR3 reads TGTGCCAGCAGCGCATCCGGGACACAAGAGACCCAGTACTTC. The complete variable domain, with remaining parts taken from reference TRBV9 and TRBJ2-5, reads DSGVTQTPKHLITATGQRVTLRCSPRSGDLSVYWYQQSLDQGLQFLIQYYNGEERAKGNILERFSAQQFPDLHSELNLSSLELGDSALYFCASSASGTQETQYFGPGTRLLVL.

The CDR3 reads CASYPGLAGYNEQFF. Here the CDR3 DNA reads TGCGCCAGCTATCCGGGACTAGCGGGTTACAATGAGCAGTTCTTC. The chain links TRBV5-1 to TRBJ2-1; 12 bases fit TRBD2. The V and J ends lost 7 bases and 4 bases, in that order; junction bases with no gene match: 6. CDR3 length equals 15 residues. Germline CDR1 is SGHRS and CDR2 is YFSETQ.

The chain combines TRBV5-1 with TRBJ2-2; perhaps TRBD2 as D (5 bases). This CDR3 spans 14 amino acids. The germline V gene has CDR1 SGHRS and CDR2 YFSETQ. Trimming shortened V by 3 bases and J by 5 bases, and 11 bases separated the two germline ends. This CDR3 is CASSSQPGTGELFF. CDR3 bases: TGCGCCAGCAGCTCCCAGCCGGGGACCGGGGAGCTGTTTTTT.

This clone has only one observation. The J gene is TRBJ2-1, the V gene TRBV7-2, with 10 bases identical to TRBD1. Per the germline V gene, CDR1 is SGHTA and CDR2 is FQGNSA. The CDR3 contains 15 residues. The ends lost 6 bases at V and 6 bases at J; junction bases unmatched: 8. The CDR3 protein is CASSPPGQGINEQFF. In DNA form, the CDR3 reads TGTGCCAGCAGTCCTCCGGGACAGGGGATCAATGAGCAGTTCTTC.

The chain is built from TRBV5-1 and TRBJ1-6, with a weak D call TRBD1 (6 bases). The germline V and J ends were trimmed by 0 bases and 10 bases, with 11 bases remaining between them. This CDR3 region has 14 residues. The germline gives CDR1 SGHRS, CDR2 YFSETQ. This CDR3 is CASSLVAGDSPLHF. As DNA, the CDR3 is TGCGCCAGCAGCTTGGTAGCAGGGGACTCACCCCTCCACTTT.

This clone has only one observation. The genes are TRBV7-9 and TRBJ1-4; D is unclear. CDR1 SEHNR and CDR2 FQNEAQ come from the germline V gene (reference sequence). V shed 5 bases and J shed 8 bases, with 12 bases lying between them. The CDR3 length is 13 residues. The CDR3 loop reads CASSPSQSEKLFF. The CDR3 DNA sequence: TGTGCCAGCAGCCCTTCGCAGTCCGAAAAACTGTTTTTT.

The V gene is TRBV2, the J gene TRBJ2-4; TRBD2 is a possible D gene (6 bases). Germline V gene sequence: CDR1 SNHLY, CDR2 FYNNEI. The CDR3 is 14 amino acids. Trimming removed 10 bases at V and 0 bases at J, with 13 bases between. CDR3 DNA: TGTGCCACCACTGAGCGGGTAGCCAAAAACATTCAGTACTTC. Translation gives CATTERVAKNIQYF.

The CDR3 DNA is TGTGCCAGTAGCGACAGGGGCGAGCAGTACTTC. Amino acid sequence: CASSDRGEQYF. The chain is built from TRBV19 and TRBJ2-7; 8 nucleotides line up with TRBD1. CDR1 is LNHDA and CDR2 is SQIVND in the germline V gene (reference sequence). This CDR3 has 11 amino acids. Trimming took 6 bases from V and 6 from J; bases not matched to a gene: 1.

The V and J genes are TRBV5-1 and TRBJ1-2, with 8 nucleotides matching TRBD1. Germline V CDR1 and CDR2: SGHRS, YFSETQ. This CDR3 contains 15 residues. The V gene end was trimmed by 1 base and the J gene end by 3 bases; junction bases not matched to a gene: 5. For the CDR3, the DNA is TGCGCCAGCAGCTTGTCCCAGGGGGCAGACTATGGCTACACCTTC. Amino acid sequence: CASSLSQGADYGYTF.

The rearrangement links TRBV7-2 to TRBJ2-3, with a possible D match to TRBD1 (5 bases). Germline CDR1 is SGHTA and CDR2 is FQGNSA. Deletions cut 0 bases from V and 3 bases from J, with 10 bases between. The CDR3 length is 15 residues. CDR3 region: CASSLALGDTDTQYF. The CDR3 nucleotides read TGTGCCAGCAGCTTAGCCCTAGGGGATACAGATACGCAGTATTTT. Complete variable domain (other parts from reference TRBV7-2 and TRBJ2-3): GAGVSQSPSNKVTEKGKDVELRCDPISGHTALYWYRQSLGQGLEFLIYFQGNSAPDKSGLPSDRFSAERTGGSVSTLTIQRTQQEDSAVYLCASSLALGDTDTQYFGPGTRLTVL.

The CDR3 is CASSRSGNRVDQPQHF. As DNA, the CDR3 is TGTGCCAGCAGCAGATCCGGGAATAGGGTAGATCAGCCCCAGCATTTT. V is TRBV7-8 and J is TRBJ1-5; D remains ambiguous. CDR1 is SGHVS, CDR2 FQNEAQ, per germline. The CDR3 is 16 residues long. The V gene lost 5 bases and the J gene lost 5 bases, with 19 bases spanning the gap.

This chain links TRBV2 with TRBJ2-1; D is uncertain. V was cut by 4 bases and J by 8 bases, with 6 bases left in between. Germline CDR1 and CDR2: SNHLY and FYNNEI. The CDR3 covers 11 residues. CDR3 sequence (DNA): TGTGCCAGCAGTGCACTATATGAGCAGTTCTTC. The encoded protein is CASSALYEQFF.

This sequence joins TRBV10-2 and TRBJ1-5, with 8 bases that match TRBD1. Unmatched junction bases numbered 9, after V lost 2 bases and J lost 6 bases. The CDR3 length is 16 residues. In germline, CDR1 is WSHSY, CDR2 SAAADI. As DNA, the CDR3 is TGCGCCAGCAGTGAGGAGGACAGGGCAGCGGGTCAGCCCCAGCATTTT. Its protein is CASSEEDRAAGQPQHF.